The 15 T cell receptor beta chains listed next were all sequenced from one sample in a study of blood T cell repertoires in COVID-19. Measured with immunoSEQ multiplex PCR; TCRdb has only the in-frame clones, and not every one. The sample has 80,000 or so clones, around 90% seen once. The sequenced sample was peripheral blood. Receptor source: a woman aged 50 to 65 in a cohort sampled during active COVID-19.

The genes are TRBV6-1 and TRBJ2-7; 10 nucleotides align to TRBD1. This CDR3 is 17 amino acids long. V dropped 0 bases and J dropped 5; count of bases not matched to a gene: 10. The germline V gene has CDR1 MNHNS and CDR2 SASEGT. DNA for the CDR3: TGTGCCAGCAGTGAAGCATTTGGAGGGGGACAGGGGAACGAGCAGTACTTC. Translating gives CASSEAFGGGQGNEQYF.

The rearrangement links TRBV19 to TRBJ2-1; weak D call: TRBD2 (6 bases). This CDR3 region has 13 residues. Germline-derived CDR1 and CDR2 are LNHDA and SQIVND (reference sequence). V dropped 9 bases and J dropped 3 bases, with 12 bases sitting between them. In DNA, the CDR3 is TGTGCCAGCACCGGGACTCACTACAATGAGCAGTTCTTC. Translating it yields CASTGTHYNEQFF.

The chain couples TRBV7-6 to TRBJ1-2; D possibly corresponds to TRBD1 (6 bases). CDR1 SGHVS and CDR2 FNYEAQ come from the germline V gene. Trimming took off 5 bases at V and 1 base at J, with 14 bases between the two ends. CDR3 length equals 15 residues. CDR3 nucleotides: TGTGCCAGCAGCGAGATGCAGGGGATTAACTATGGCTACACCTTC. Translating it yields CASSEMQGINYGYTF.

The chain combines TRBV19 with TRBJ1-1, with D perhaps TRBD1 (6 bases). V lost 0 bases to trimming and J lost 2 bases, with 7 bases between them. This CDR3 spans 14 amino acids. The germline V gene encodes CDR1 LNHDA and CDR2 SQIVND (reference sequence). This CDR3 is CASSIDRGNTEAFF. The CDR3 bases are TGTGCCAGTAGTATAGACAGGGGAAACACTGAAGCTTTCTTT.

The rearrangement uses TRBV18 and TRBJ2-7, with 11 bases identical to TRBD2. The germline CDR1 and CDR2 sequences are KGHSH and LQKENI. V trimming: 6 bases; J trimming: 2 bases; junction bases outside the gene matches: 3. CDR3 length: 14 amino acids. CDR3 nucleotide sequence: TGTGCCAGCTCCTTAGCGGGAGGGGCCTACGAGCAGTACTTC. Amino acids: CASSLAGGAYEQYF. The full variable domain, with the rest looked up from reference TRBV18 and TRBJ2-7, is NAGVMQNPRHLVRRRGQEARLRCSPMKGHSHVYWYRQLPEEGLKFMVYLQKENIIDESGMPKERFSAEFPKEGPSILRIQQVVRGDSAAYFCASSLAGGAYEQYFGPGTRLTVT.

V usage is TRBV6-4 and J usage is TRBJ2-1, with TRBD2 matching 8 bases. CDR1 and CDR2 from the germline V gene are MRHNA and SNTAGT. The CDR3 consists of 15 residues. The J segment lost 7 bases and the V segment lost 4 bases, leaving 9 bases of the junction unmatched. The CDR3 loop is CASSGEAGTRNEQFF. The CDR3 DNA is TGTGCCAGCAGTGGTGAGGCCGGGACTAGGAATGAGCAGTTCTTC.

The J gene is TRBJ1-1, the V gene TRBV6-5; 11 bases match TRBD1. J gave up 5 bases and V 11 bases, and 13 bases lay outside the gene matches. The CDR3 has 15 amino acids. Germline V CDR1 and CDR2: MNHEY, SVGAGI. CDR3 residues: CAFKGDRGGKTEAFF. The DNA of the CDR3 is TGTGCCTTCAAGGGGGACAGGGGGGGAAAGACTGAAGCTTTCTTT.

The J gene is TRBJ2-3, the V gene TRBV18; possible D gene TRBD2, 5 bases. The V end lost 6 bases, the J end lost 5 bases, and 15 bases lay between the germline ends. The CDR3 is 14 amino acids. Germline CDR1 is KGHSH and CDR2 is LQKENI. The CDR3: CASSPSGFLDTQYF. CDR3 DNA: TGTGCCAGCTCCCCGAGCGGCTTCCTAGATACGCAGTATTTT.

This clone is a singleton in its sample. The V call is TRBV6-1, the J call TRBJ2-3; 9 nucleotides match TRBD1. The CDR3 sequence is 14 residues long. CDR1 is MNHNS and CDR2 is SASEGT in the germline V gene. The junction had 1 base not matched to a gene; V was cut back by 3 bases and J by 3 bases. The CDR3: CASSEGQGTDTQYF. CDR3 sequence (DNA): TGTGCCAGCAGTGAGGGACAGGGAACAGATACGCAGTATTTT.

This clone has just a few counts. The rearrangement joins TRBV7-2 to TRBJ1-6, with D uncertain. The V gene lost 1 base and the J gene lost 9 bases, with 13 bases spanning the gap. The CDR3 spans 15 residues. Germline CDR1 and CDR2: SGHTA and FQGNSA. The CDR3 nucleotides are TGTGCCAGCAGCTTAGTAGGAGAGCTCATTTCACCCCTCCACTTT. Translating gives CASSLVGELISPLHF. The variable domain in full, with the rest retrieved from reference TRBV7-2 and TRBJ1-6, is GAGVSQSPSNKVTEKGKDVELRCDPISGHTALYWYRQSLGQGLEFLIYFQGNSAPDKSGLPSDRFSAERTGGSVSTLTIQRTQQEDSAVYLCASSLVGELISPLHFGNGTRLTVT.

The chain employs TRBV29-1 and TRBJ2-2; D might be TRBD2 (5 bases). The CDR3 runs to 13 residues. V shed 3 bases and J shed 5 bases, with 10 bases lying between them. The germline V gene encodes CDR1 SQVTM and CDR2 ANQGSEA. The CDR3: CSVDEGGTGELFF. In DNA, the CDR3 is TGCAGCGTTGACGAAGGAGGAACCGGGGAGCTGTTTTTT.

The V call is TRBV16, the J call TRBJ2-7; a weak D match, TRBD1 (6 bases). Germline V gene data show CDR1 as KGHSY and CDR2 as FQNENV. The CDR3 has 14 amino acids. V was trimmed by 6 bases and J by 0 bases, leaving 12 bases between them. The CDR3 is CASSPGTPSYEQYF. CDR3 nucleotide sequence: TGTGCCAGCAGTCCCGGGACACCCTCCTACGAGCAGTACTTC. Together with reference TRBV16 and TRBJ2-7, the CDR3 gives the full variable domain: GEEVAQTPKHLVRGEGQKAKLYCAPIKGHSYVFWYQQVLKNEFKFLISFQNENVFDETGMPKERFSAKCLPNSPCSLEIQATKLEDSAVYFCASSPGTPSYEQYFGPGTRLTVT.

The V gene is TRBV28, the J gene TRBJ1-1, with D unresolved. Germline CDR1 MDHEN, CDR2 SYDVKM. The V and J ends lost 3 bases and 7 bases respectively, with 6 bases between them. The CDR3 is 11 residues long. This chain's CDR3 is CASSLGLEAFF. CDR3 bases: TGTGCCAGCAGTTTGGGCCTTGAAGCTTTCTTT.

The chain combines TRBV7-3 with TRBJ2-2; possibly TRBD2 for D (5 bases). Germline V lookup: CDR1 SGHTA, CDR2 FQGTGA. The CDR3 spans 14 residues. Trimming removed 6 bases at V and 5 bases at J, with 13 bases between. DNA for the CDR3: TGTGCCAGCAGGCCCGCGGGTCCGACCGGGGAGCTGTTTTTT. Its translation: CASRPAGPTGELFF.

The chain uses TRBV7-6 and TRBJ2-2, with D perhaps TRBD1 (5 bases). The germline V gene encodes CDR1 SGHVS and CDR2 FNYEAQ. CDR3 length: 16 amino acids. Between the trimmed V and J ends, which lost 1 base and 2 bases, there was a span of 11 bases. As DNA, the CDR3 is TGTGCCAGCAGCTTAGGTCCAAGGGGTAACACCGGGGAGCTGTTTTTT. The encoded protein is CASSLGPRGNTGELFF. Using reference TRBV7-6 and TRBJ2-2 for the parts outside the CDR3, the full variable domain is GAGVSQSPRYKVTKRGQDVALRCDPISGHVSLYWYRQALGQGPEFLTYFNYEAQQDKSGLPNDRFSAERPEGSISTLTIQRTEQRDSAMYRCASSLGPRGNTGELFFGEGSRLTVL.